This T cell receptor beta chain comes out of a study of shared clonotypes between healthy human individuals. Whole-study findings and limits: Non-shared clonotypes had lower generation probabilities than clonotypes shared by all four sorted-subset donors.

Profiled with immunoSEQ multiplex PCR; TCRdb holds only in-frame clones, not every one. The table has approximately 1.1 million clones, approximately 80% seen once. In germline, CDR1 is SGHRS, CDR2 YFSETQ. The CDR3 covers 16 residues. Trimming stripped 2 bases from V and 2 bases from J, with 15 bases between. Notes on this clone: Its antigen remains unidentified.

This chain connects TRBV5-1 to TRBJ2-3; D remains unclear. The origin of this receptor is a man between 18 and 35 years old in good health. Some clones in this sample may be carry-over from other donors' samples. The source material was memory CD4+ T cells from PBMCs. The subset here: CD45RA-negative fraction. CDR3 in amino acids: CASSLGTVSSTDTQYF. The DNA of the CDR3 is TGCGCCAGCAGCTTAGGAACGGTTTCCTCCACAGATACGCAGTATTTT.